Below, 8 T cell receptor beta chains from the same sample are listed, as sequenced in a study of vaccination effects on CD4 cells after COVID-19. Expansion of antigen-specific CD4+ T cells with viral peptide pools was carried out by the ViraFEST assay before sequencing. CD4+ T cell isolation took place after 10 days of culture. Vaccinees lacked prior SARS-CoV-2 infection and tested negative for nucleocapsid antibodies. These receptors have no known antigen. The repertoire was sequenced with immunoSEQ multiplex PCR; TCRdb's copy has only in-frame clones and lacks some. The repertoire consists of 20,000 to 25,000 clones, with roughly four fifths occurring once and the leading ten covering roughly a fifth. The sequences come from CD4+ T cells from PBMCs cultured with HCoV-NL63 spike peptides, collected before COVID-19 vaccination. These receptors came from a human donor who received a COVID-19 vaccine.

The gene calls are TRBV5-4 and TRBJ2-5; no clear D. Trimming stripped 3 bases from V and 1 base from J, with 13 bases between. The CDR3 is made up of 15 amino acids. Germline assignment: CDR1 SGHNT and CDR2 YYREEE (reference sequence). The CDR3 nucleotides are TGTGCCAGCAGCTCGCCAAAGGGTAGCCAAGAGACCCAGTACTTC. It is translated as CASSSPKGSQETQYF. Drawing the rest from reference TRBV5-4 and TRBJ2-5, the complete variable domain is ETGVTQSPTHLIKTRGQQVTLRCSSQSGHNTVSWYQQALGQGPQFIFQYYREEENGRGNFPPRFSGLQFPNYSSELNVNALELDDSALYLCASSSPKGSQETQYFGPGTRLLVL.

The V call is TRBV7-9, the J call TRBJ1-2; tentatively, D is TRBD1 (6 bases). From germline, CDR1 is SEHNR and CDR2 FQNEAQ (reference sequence). Trimming stripped 5 bases from V and 2 bases from J, with 18 bases between. The CDR3 loop spans 16 amino acids. CDR3 protein: CASSPGGAEANYGYTF. CDR3 DNA sequence: TGTGCCAGCAGCCCCGGGGGGGCGGAAGCGAACTATGGCTACACCTTC.

This clone was seen a single time. J is TRBJ1-1 and V is TRBV21-1; the table's D call of TRBD1 was not tested on the DNA. TRBV21-1 is a known pseudogene. This CDR3 spans 16 amino acids. The DNA of the CDR3 is TGTGCCAGCAGCAAATCGGCCCGGACAGGGAGGACTGAAGCTTTCTTT. It translates to CASSKSARTGRTEAFF.

V is TRBV7-2 and J is TRBJ1-1; D uncertain. This CDR3 is built from 16 residues. Trimming took off 0 bases at V and 0 bases at J, with 11 bases between the two ends. The germline V gene encodes CDR1 SGHTA and CDR2 FQGNSA. CDR3 protein: CASSLASRRLNTEAFF. For the CDR3, the DNA is TGTGCCAGCAGCTTAGCATCTCGGCGGTTGAACACTGAAGCTTTCTTT.

This clone turned up a few times. CDR3 DNA sequence: TGTGCCAGTAGTATAGCTTCTGGGGCTGGGGCCAACGTCCTGACTTTC. It encodes CASSIASGAGANVLTF. This sequence joins TRBV19 and TRBJ2-6; D unclear. V was pared by 1 base and J by 2 bases, with 9 bases between. This CDR3 region has 16 residues. Germline-derived CDR1 and CDR2 are LNHDA and SQIVND (reference sequence).

This chain uses TRBV6-2 or TRBV6-3 with TRBJ1-5; unclear D gene. This CDR3 is 15 amino acids long. CDR1 and CDR2 from the germline V gene are MNHEY and SVGEGT. Trimming pared 0 bases from V and 1 base from J, leaving 7 bases between. CDR3 nucleotides: TGTGCCAGCAGTTACTCAGGGTTCAGCAATCAGCCCCAGCATTTT. This sequence encodes CASSYSGFSNQPQHF.

V and J are TRBV21-1 and TRBJ2-7; TRBD1 was called by the table and not checked on the DNA. TRBV21-1 is listed as a pseudogene. The CDR3 is made up of 15 amino acids. DNA of the CDR3: TGTGCCAGCAGCAAACGGTCAGGGTCGTCCTACGAGCAGTACTTC. It yields the protein CASSKRSGSSYEQYF.

The V call is TRBV7-2, the J call TRBJ2-7; no clear D. V shed 5 bases and J shed 3 bases, with 17 bases lying between them. This CDR3 is built from 15 residues. Germline assignment: CDR1 SGHTA and CDR2 FQGNSA. CDR3 sequence: CASSPTAVTYYEQYF. The CDR3 region has the DNA TGTGCCAGCAGCCCCACGGCGGTTACCTACTACGAGCAGTACTTC. The full variable domain, completed using reference TRBV7-2 and TRBJ2-7, is GAGVSQSPSNKVTEKGKDVELRCDPISGHTALYWYRQSLGQGLEFLIYFQGNSAPDKSGLPSDRFSAERTGGSVSTLTIQRTQQEDSAVYLCASSPTAVTYYEQYFGPGTRLTVT.